This entry describes one T cell receptor (beta chain). This sample was included in a study of T cell changes during pregnancy in multiple sclerosis. Here immunoSEQ multiplex PCR was the method, and the copy in TCRdb shows in-frame clones only, minus some. The sample gives more than 70,000 clones, about 92% of which show up once; under 3% is in the top ten. CDR3 size: 13 residues. Germline CDR1 is LNHDA and CDR2 is SQIVND (reference sequence). Trimming left V 4 bases short and J 2 bases short, with 7 bases between. This sequence joins TRBV19 and TRBJ2-3; tentative D call: TRBD2 (5 bases). The sequence derives from a female donor with multiple sclerosis, enrolled in a pregnancy study. The sample consisted of peripheral blood, taken before pregnancy. Here the CDR3 DNA reads TGTGCCAGTAGTACCGGGATCACAGATACGCAGTATTTT. Translation: CASSTGITDTQYF.